The text below deals with one T cell receptor (beta chain). The antigen it recognizes is unknown. Per-base quality was not reported, and no clone a single base away is much larger than it. Counted from cysteine to phenylalanine, this CDR3 has 15 amino acids. Only the CDR3 DNA is retained, 45 bases long and in frame from the first base. The V and J ends are trimmed by 3 bases and 1 base, leaving 11 bases between them. CDR1 and CDR2, looked up from the germline V gene, are LGHNT and FRNRAP. The data are from a study of beta chain features in type 1 diabetes (dated by TCRdb to 2017 to 2018). A note on the overall study: Mean age, gender distribution, total cell number and subset yield did not differ between patients and healthy donors. Regulatory and stem cell-like memory subsets were obtained from only 8 patients and roughly eight healthy donors, while naive and central memory subsets were obtained from all 30 or so donors. The study compared TCRB repertoires of sorted circulating CD4+ T cell subsets between recently diagnosed type 1 diabetes patients and matched healthy donors. A total of about 100,000,000 sorted cells were examined across all samples, and RNA yield correlated strongly with the number of cells per subset.

Each donor gave one peripheral blood draw, averaging roughly 0.11 L, which was collected into heparinised tubes. Using a panel that included CD45RO, CCR7, CD25, CD127, CD95 and CD27, naive, central memory, regulatory and stem cell-like memory CD4+ T cells were sorted on a BD FACSAria II. All sorted populations exceeded 95% purity. Right away, PBMCs were isolated by Lymphoprep density gradient centrifugation and were stained directly, with no culture step. Samples were stained and sorted in pairs, with one healthy donor and one patient per experiment, so that batch effects were minimized. All of the isolated RNA was reverse transcribed with the High Capacity cDNA Reverse Transcription Kit, so expressed TCRB transcripts were sequenced. Deep immunoSEQ sequencing was performed on naive, central memory and regulatory T cell samples, with an average of about 3.57 million total reads per sample. Sorted cells were lysed in RLT buffer and RNA was extracted with DNase-treated RNeasy Micro or Mini kits, depending on cell number. Each cell subset was processed on its own to prevent cross-contamination, while patient and healthy donor samples were processed together. Using the immunoSEQ multiplex PCR, TCRB sequences were amplified from cDNA into 87-bp fragments spanning the CDR3 region. Sequencing of the amplicons was done on the Illumina HiSeq platform. As for how the authors treated the data: Synthetic template baselines were used to correct PCR bias computationally, reads within Hamming distance 2 were collapsed together, and singletons that could not be merged were discarded. By aligning reads against IMGT, V, D and J genes, CDR3 length, and insertions or deletions at six rearrangement sites were assigned. Within each subset, clonotype counts were normalized to sorted cell number, and only after that were true diversity and Gini coefficients computed with the tcR R package. Repertoire sharing was quantified using the overlap coefficient calculated on TCRB nucleotide sequences. Out-of-frame TCRB sequences from naive cells were analyzed to stand in for the pre-selection repertoire. TCRdb retrieved this table from immuneACCESS and kept in-frame rearrangements only. Not all clones are present; in checked studies, unresolved V genes account for under half, and no reason is known for the remainder. Clonal size and the V and J genes are those of that table, whereas D and trimming came from the DNA. The sample includes around 500,000 clones, with 30% observed a single time. The ten largest clones represent about 0.065% of the sample.

The investigation overall reported the following: Because the HLA sub-analyses included only small numbers of individuals, any influence of HLA type on TCRB rearrangement was left unresolved. Patients with type 1 diabetes made fewer insertions and deleted more nucleotides at VDJ recombination sites, implying thymic rearrangement abnormalities. Because cDNA was sequenced instead of genomic DNA, highly expressing activated cells could be over-represented, though the groups showed no difference in activation or CD3 levels. The naive, central memory and regulatory TCRB repertoires appeared to resemble one another more closely among patients than among healthy donors. Type 1 diabetes patients showed a moderate but significant shortening of TCRB CDR3 length in all four CD4+ subsets. PCR may preferentially amplify shorter templates, but because patient and control samples were amplified and corrected together, any resulting skew would affect both groups equally.

The sample was naive CD4+ T cells from blood. Per the publication, the cell subset or site label means: true naive CD4+ T cells. The sequence joins TRBV12-5 to TRBJ2-3; the D gene identity is not certain. This sequence was found in a man between 18 and 35 years old in good health. At the DNA level, the sequence is TGTGCTAGTGGTTTTTCTGTCGGTGGCACAGATACGCAGTATTTT. Protein translation: CASGFSVGGTDTQYF.